A single sample gave rise to the 29 T cell receptor beta chains below, sequenced in a study of OX40 agonist ivuxolimab in advanced cancers. Profiled with immunoSEQ multiplex PCR; TCRdb holds only in-frame clones, not every one. The sample lists roughly 100,000 clones, approximately 85% occurring once. The sequenced sample was CD4+ or CD8+ T cells sorted from blood, obtained in a trial of the OX40 agonist ivuxolimab. All receptors come from an adult with an advanced solid tumor such as melanoma, head and neck, liver or kidney cancer.

This clone appeared once. This chain connects TRBV6-5 to TRBJ1-1, with TRBD1 as a possible D gene (6 bases). The germline V gene has CDR1 MNHEY and CDR2 SVGAGI. There are 16 residues in the CDR3. V was shortened by 2 bases and J by 0 bases, with 13 bases between the two germline ends. CDR3 protein: CASSYGGGRMNTEAFF. The CDR3 coding sequence is TGTGCCAGCAGTTACGGCGGGGGGCGTATGAACACTGAAGCTTTCTTT.

The chain is built from TRBV27 and TRBJ2-7, with a weak D call TRBD1 (6 bases). Germline assignment: CDR1 MNHEY and CDR2 SMNVEV (reference sequence). V lost 6 bases and J 4 bases, leaving 19 bases between the germline ends. The CDR3 has 15 residues. CDR3 sequence reads: CASSSLQGSLYEQYF. The CDR3, as DNA: TGTGCCAGCAGCTCCTTACAGGGTAGCCTGTACGAGCAGTACTTC.

This chain connects TRBV27 to TRBJ1-5, with 7 bases fitting TRBD1. This CDR3 is 19 amino acids long. With V trimmed by 6 bases and J by 3 bases, 20 bases remained unmatched. The germline gives CDR1 MNHEY, CDR2 SMNVEV (reference sequence). CDR3: CASRPKPSGQDRFNQPQHF. The CDR3 region has the DNA TGTGCCAGCAGACCGAAACCCTCAGGACAGGACCGATTCAATCAGCCCCAGCATTTT.

The chain employs TRBV4-1 and TRBJ1-6; tentative D call: TRBD1 (5 bases). The germline V gene encodes CDR1 MGHRA and CDR2 YSYEKL. Trimming removed 3 bases from V and 3 bases from J, with 15 bases in between. The CDR3 spans 17 residues. CDR3 nucleotide sequence: TGCGCCAGCAGCCACCCCGTGATAGGGGACTATAATTCACCCCTCCACTTT. Translating gives CASSHPVIGDYNSPLHF.

The V and J genes are TRBV19 and TRBJ2-5; D not certain. The CDR3 is made up of 13 amino acids. Deletions cut 7 bases from V and 1 base from J, with 10 bases between. The germline gives CDR1 LNHDA, CDR2 SQIVND (reference sequence). CDR3 nucleotides: TGTGCCAGTACCCCGGGCCGCCAAGAGACCCAGTACTTC. Amino acids: CASTPGRQETQYF.

The genes are TRBV7-6 and TRBJ2-7; TRBD1 matches 10 bases. Germline lookup yields CDR1 SGHVS and CDR2 FNYEAQ. V lost 5 bases and J lost 6; bases outside the gene matches: 7. The length of the CDR3 is 14 residues. The CDR3: CASSPGQGVVEQYF. For the CDR3, the DNA is TGTGCCAGCAGCCCCGGACAGGGGGTGGTCGAGCAGTACTTC.

This clone was recorded once. The chain employs TRBV9 and TRBJ1-4, with D unclear. The CDR3 is 15 amino acids. The V and J ends lost 0 bases and 0 bases respectively, with 6 bases between them. CDR1 SGDLS and CDR2 YYNGEE come from the germline V gene. The CDR3 nucleotides are TGTGCCAGCAGCGTAGGGACGGCAACTAATGAAAAACTGTTTTTT. As protein: CASSVGTATNEKLFF.

The V call is TRBV25-1, the J call TRBJ2-2; 9 bases line up with TRBD1. Germline V lookup: CDR1 MGHDK, CDR2 SYGVNS. The J segment lost 7 bases and the V segment lost 6 bases, leaving 9 bases of the junction unmatched. The CDR3 sequence is 15 residues long. The CDR3 bases are TGTGCCAGCAGCCCCATACAGGGGGCCGGCGGGGAGCTGTTTTTT. Its protein product is CASSPIQGAGGELFF.

This rearrangement joins TRBV6-5 to TRBJ1-5; 8 bases fit TRBD1. With 6 bases clipped from V and 2 bases from J, the junction kept 3 bases outside the gene matches. The germline gives CDR1 MNHEY, CDR2 SVGAGI. The length of the CDR3 is 14 residues. The CDR3 protein is CASSLTGGNQPQHF. The CDR3, as DNA: TGTGCCAGCAGCCTGACAGGGGGCAATCAGCCCCAGCATTTT.

The rearrangement uses TRBV9 and TRBJ2-6; D is uncertain. Trimming left V 4 bases short and J 3 bases short, with 2 bases between. From germline, CDR1 is SGDLS and CDR2 YYNGEE. The CDR3 is 12 residues long. In nucleotides, the CDR3 is TGTGCCAGCAGCTATGGGGCCAACGTCCTGACTTTC. This translates into CASSYGANVLTF.

The V gene is TRBV7-2, the J gene TRBJ2-7; D may be TRBD1 or TRBD2 (5 bases each). Germline lookup yields CDR1 SGHTA and CDR2 FQGNSA. The V end was cut by 0 bases, the J end by 5 bases, with 14 bases between. The CDR3 extends over 15 amino acids. The CDR3 loop is CASSLAGQRGDEQYF. The CDR3 region has the DNA TGTGCCAGCAGCTTAGCGGGGCAGAGGGGCGACGAGCAGTACTTC.

The rearrangement joins TRBV5-4 to TRBJ2-3; TRBD2 matches 7 bases. Germline V gives CDR1 SGHNT, CDR2 YYREEE (reference sequence). V shed 7 bases, J shed 0 bases, and the junction held 5 bases outside the gene matches. The length of the CDR3 is 14 residues. CDR3 in DNA: TGTGCCAGCCGCGATAGCGGGAGCACAGATACGCAGTATTTT. Translation: CASRDSGSTDTQYF.

This chain links TRBV11-3 with TRBJ2-3; D may be TRBD2 (6 bases). The V and J ends lost 7 bases and 0 bases respectively, with 11 bases between them. Germline values: CDR1 SGHNT, CDR2 YENEEA. The CDR3 consists of 14 residues. CDR3 residues: CASKAGGSTDTQYF. The CDR3 nucleotides read TGTGCCAGCAAGGCCGGGGGAAGCACAGATACGCAGTATTTT.

The genes are TRBV30 and TRBJ2-1; maybe TRBD2 (6 bases). The CDR3 is 14 amino acids. Germline V gene lookup returns CDR1 GTSNPN and CDR2 SVGIG (reference sequence). The V and J ends lost 1 base and 7 bases respectively, with 14 bases between them. CDR3 nucleotide sequence: TGTGCCTGGAGTGCGGGAGAGAAGGCAAATGAGCAGTTCTTC. Translation: CAWSAGEKANEQFF.

The sample holds many counts of this clone. The rearrangement joins TRBV2 to TRBJ2-7; D unresolved. The CDR3 sequence is 12 residues long. Trimming shortened V by 4 bases and J by 6 bases, and 10 bases separated the two germline ends. Germline CDR1 and CDR2: SNHLY and FYNNEI. The CDR3 DNA is TGTGCCAGCAGTGCCTTTGGCTCCGAGCAGTACTTC. This gives the protein CASSAFGSEQYF. Full variable domain (rest looked up from reference TRBV2 and TRBJ2-7): EPEVTQTPSHQVTQMGQEVILRCVPISNHLYFYWYRQILGQKVEFLVSFYNNEISEKSEIFDDQFSVERPDGSNFTLKIRSTKLEDSAMYFCASSAFGSEQYFGPGTRLTVT.

This rearrangement joins TRBV27 to TRBJ2-1; 9 nucleotides align to TRBD1. Germline V gene lookup returns CDR1 MNHEY and CDR2 SMNVEV (reference sequence). Trimming took 6 bases from V and 3 from J; bases not matched to a gene: 0. There are 13 residues in the CDR3. The CDR3 DNA follows: TGTGCCAGCAGGGGACAGGGCTACAATGAGCAGTTCTTC. Encoded protein: CASRGQGYNEQFF.

J is TRBJ1-5 and V is TRBV7-8; 7 bases match TRBD1. The germline V gene has CDR1 SGHVS and CDR2 FQNEAQ. V shed 4 bases and J 2 bases; nucleotides not matched to a gene: 8. The CDR3 sequence is 16 residues long. The CDR3 sequence is CASSSTGSRGNQPQHF. CDR3 nucleotide sequence: TGTGCCAGCAGCTCGACAGGGTCGAGGGGCAATCAGCCCCAGCATTTT. The full variable domain, in which reference TRBV7-8 and TRBJ1-5 provide the parts outside the CDR3, is GAGVSQSPRYKVAKRGQDVALRCDPISGHVSLFWYQQALGQGPEFLTYFQNEAQLDKSGLPSDRFFAERPEGSVSTLKIQRTQQEDSAVYLCASSSTGSRGNQPQHFGDGTRLSIL.

This clone was recorded only once. One junction end does not reproduce the germline sequence, and a read error may be involved. Other DNA sequences within the sample encode an identical CDR3. This rearrangement joins TRBV19 to TRBJ1-2; D is ambiguous. CDR1 and CDR2 from the germline V gene are LNHDA and SQIVND (reference sequence). The CDR3 covers 17 residues. DNA for the CDR3: TGTGCCAGTAGTATTTTCCAAGAGGCACACCGGATCTATGGCTACACCTTT. Its protein product is CASSIFQEAHRIYGYTF.

This clone appeared a few times. This chain connects TRBV27 to TRBJ1-5, with TRBD1 as a possible D gene (6 bases). Deletions cut 4 bases from V and 4 bases from J, with 8 bases between. Germline CDR1 is MNHEY and CDR2 is SMNVEV (reference sequence). This CDR3 is built from 13 residues. CDR3 sequence reads: CASSYRENQPQHF. The CDR3 DNA sequence: TGTGCCAGCAGTTACAGGGAGAATCAGCCCCAGCATTTT.

This chain uses TRBV7-2 with TRBJ1-4; D possibly corresponds to TRBD1 (5 bases). The germline CDR1 and CDR2 sequences are SGHTA and FQGNSA. The CDR3 length is 15 residues. Trimming shortened V by 9 bases and J by 5 bases, and 19 bases separated the two germline ends. The CDR3 nucleotides are TGTGCCAGTAGTCCCACGGGGGGGGTGAATGAAAAACTGTTTTTT. Translation: CASSPTGGVNEKLFF.

The rearrangement joins TRBV2 to TRBJ2-5, with D possibly being TRBD1 (6 bases). The J call may be mistaken, given a closer DNA end match to TRBJ2-7. The CDR3 length is 12 residues. Germline V gives CDR1 SNHLY, CDR2 FYNNEI. CDR3 nucleotide sequence: TGTGCCTCTCGACAGGCGCCCTACGAGCAGTACTTC. Its translation is CASRQAPYEQYF.

The rearrangement uses TRBV5-1 and TRBJ2-2; TRBD2 is a possible D gene (5 bases). Germline CDR1 is SGHRS and CDR2 is YFSETQ. This CDR3 has 14 amino acids. Trimming shortened V by 0 bases and J by 7 bases, and 10 bases separated the two germline ends. The CDR3 region is CASSLAGVSGELFF. As DNA, the CDR3 is TGCGCCAGCAGCTTGGCCGGGGTTAGCGGGGAGCTGTTTTTT.

This chain joins TRBV7-6 and TRBJ2-5; D may match TRBD1 or TRBD2 (6 bases each). The CDR3 is 12 residues long. Germline V lookup: CDR1 SGHVS, CDR2 FNYEAQ. V lost 7 bases and J 5 bases, leaving 11 bases between the germline ends. CDR3 sequence reads: CASTGAMETQYF. DNA of the CDR3: TGTGCCAGCACGGGGGCCATGGAGACCCAGTACTTC.

This clone was picked up a small number of times. This chain connects TRBV9 to TRBJ2-3; 7 nucleotides align to TRBD2. The length of the CDR3 is 17 residues. Trimming removed 0 bases from V and 2 bases from J; junction bases left unmatched: 9. Germline CDR1 and CDR2: SGDLS and YYNGEE. For the CDR3, the DNA is TGTGCCAGCAGCGTAGGGGGTAGCGGGCTATCCACAGATACGCAGTATTTT. It specifies CASSVGGSGLSTDTQYF.

The DNA for the CDR3 is TGTGCCAGCAGCAAAGGGGGGTTGGACAGGTTGATGGGCTACACCTTC. This translates into CASSKGGLDRLMGYTF. This rearrangement joins TRBV21-1 to TRBJ1-2; the D segment call TRBD1 is taken from the table without a DNA check. TRBV21-1 is termed a pseudogene. CDR3 size: 16 residues.

The chain has TRBV5-5 and TRBJ1-4; TRBD1 matches 8 bases. V lost 4 bases to trimming and J lost 13 bases; unmatched junction nucleotides: 12. The CDR3 consists of 14 residues. Germline V gene data show CDR1 as SGHKS and CDR2 as YYEKEE (reference sequence). CDR3 in amino acids: CASSPRGLGGGLFF. CDR3 in DNA: TGTGCCAGCAGCCCCAGGGGGCTCGGGGGAGGACTGTTTTTT.

The V and J genes are TRBV2 and TRBJ2-5, with 11 positions matching TRBD2. Trimming removed 8 bases from V and 1 base from J; junction bases left unmatched: 6. Germline loops: CDR1 SNHLY, CDR2 FYNNEI. The length of the CDR3 is 15 residues. The CDR3 DNA is TGTGCCAGCGTAAGACTAGCGGGACGCCAAGAGACCCAGTACTTC. Protein product: CASVRLAGRQETQYF.

The rearrangement uses TRBV7-2 and TRBJ2-2; tentative D call: TRBD1 (6 bases). V dropped 6 bases and J dropped 3 bases, with 11 bases sitting between them. CDR1 and CDR2 (germline): SGHTA, FQGNSA. This CDR3 comprises 14 residues. The CDR3 sequence is CASRNRVHTGELFF. CDR3 in DNA: TGTGCCAGCAGGAACAGGGTTCACACCGGGGAGCTGTTTTTT.

The rearrangement links TRBV15 to TRBJ2-1, with 10 bases aligning to TRBD2. Looked up from germline, CDR1 is LNHNV and CDR2 is YYDKDF (reference sequence). V shed 4 bases and J 4 bases; nucleotides not matched to a gene: 7. The CDR3 covers 16 residues. The CDR3 loop is CATSTSLAGRYNEQFF. The CDR3 DNA follows: TGTGCCACCAGCACCTCACTAGCGGGAAGGTACAATGAGCAGTTCTTC.